This TCR beta chain was identified in a study of shared clonotypes between healthy human individuals. In the original analysis: As immunoSEQ supplied junction-only sequences (without quality scores), filtering differed. Only in-frame clones appear in the TCRdb table, and some are missing; sequencing was by immunoSEQ multiplex PCR. The DNA was the basis for D and trimming; V, J and clone size are from that table. This table holds 730,000 or so clones, around 72% found once. The CDR3 is 14 residues long. V dropped 6 bases and J dropped 2; count of bases not matched to a gene: 4. The V gene's germline CDR1 is SNHLY and CDR2 FYNNEI.

The material sequenced was memory CD4+ T cells sorted from blood. Subset of the sample: CD45RA-negative fraction. This TCR derives from a young woman in good health. The V call is TRBV2, the J call TRBJ2-3, with TRBD2 matching 8 bases. The CDR3 here is CASRPGLDTDTQYF. The CDR3 DNA is TGTGCCAGCAGGCCGGGACTAGACACAGATACGCAGTATTTT. The variable domain in full, with the rest retrieved from reference TRBV2 and TRBJ2-3, is EPEVTQTPSHQVTQMGQEVILRCVPISNHLYFYWYRQILGQKVEFLVSFYNNEISEKSEIFDDQFSVERPDGSNFTLKIRSTKLEDSAMYFCASRPGLDTDTQYFGPGTRLTVL.